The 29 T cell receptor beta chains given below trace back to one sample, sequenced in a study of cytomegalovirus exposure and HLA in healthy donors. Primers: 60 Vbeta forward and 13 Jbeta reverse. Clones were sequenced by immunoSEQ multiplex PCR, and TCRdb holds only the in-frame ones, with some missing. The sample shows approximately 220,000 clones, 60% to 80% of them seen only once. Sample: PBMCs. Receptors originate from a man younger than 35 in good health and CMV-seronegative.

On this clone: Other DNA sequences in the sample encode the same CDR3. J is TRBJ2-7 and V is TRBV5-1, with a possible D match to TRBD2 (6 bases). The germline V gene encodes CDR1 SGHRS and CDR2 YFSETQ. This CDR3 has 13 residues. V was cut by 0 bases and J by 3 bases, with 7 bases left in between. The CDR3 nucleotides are TGCGCCAGCAGCTTGGGGGGAGGCTACGAGCAGTACTTC. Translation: CASSLGGGYEQYF.

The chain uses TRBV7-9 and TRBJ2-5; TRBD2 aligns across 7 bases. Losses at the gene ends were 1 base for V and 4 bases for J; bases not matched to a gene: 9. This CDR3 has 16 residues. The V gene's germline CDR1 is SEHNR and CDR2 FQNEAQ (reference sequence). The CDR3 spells CASSLGGGGRGETQYF. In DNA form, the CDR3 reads TGTGCCAGCAGCTTAGGGGGTGGCGGGAGAGGAGAGACCCAGTACTTC.

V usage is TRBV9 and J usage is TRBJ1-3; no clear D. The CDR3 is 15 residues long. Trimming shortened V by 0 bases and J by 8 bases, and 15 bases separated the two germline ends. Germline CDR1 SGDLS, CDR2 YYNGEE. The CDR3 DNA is TGTGCCAGCAGCGTAGGGCCGTCGATGGGAGACACCATATATTTT. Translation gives CASSVGPSMGDTIYF.

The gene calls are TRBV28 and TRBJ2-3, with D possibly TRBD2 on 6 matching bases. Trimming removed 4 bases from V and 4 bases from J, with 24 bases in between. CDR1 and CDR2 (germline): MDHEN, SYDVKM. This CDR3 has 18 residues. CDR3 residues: CASSYVAAEEIEADTQYF. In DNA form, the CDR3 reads TGTGCCAGCAGTTATGTAGCGGCGGAAGAGATTGAGGCAGATACGCAGTATTTT.

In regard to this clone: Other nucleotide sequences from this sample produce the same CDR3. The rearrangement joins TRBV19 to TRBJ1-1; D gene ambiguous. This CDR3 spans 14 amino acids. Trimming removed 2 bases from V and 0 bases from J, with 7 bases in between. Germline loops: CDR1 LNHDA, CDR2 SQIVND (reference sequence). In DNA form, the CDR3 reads TGTGCCAGTAGTATATCCTTCTTGAACACTGAAGCTTTCTTT. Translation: CASSISFLNTEAFF.

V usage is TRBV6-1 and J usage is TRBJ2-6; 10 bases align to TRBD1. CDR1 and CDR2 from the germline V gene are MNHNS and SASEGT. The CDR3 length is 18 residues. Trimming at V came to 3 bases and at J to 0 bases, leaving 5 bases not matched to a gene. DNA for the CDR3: TGTGCCAGCAGTGACTTGGGACAGGGGTTCTCTGGGGCCAACGTCCTGACTTTC. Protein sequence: CASSDLGQGFSGANVLTF.

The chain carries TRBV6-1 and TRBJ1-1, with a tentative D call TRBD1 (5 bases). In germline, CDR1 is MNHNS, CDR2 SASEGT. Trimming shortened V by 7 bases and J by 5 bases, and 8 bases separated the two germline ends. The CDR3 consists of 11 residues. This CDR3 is CASTGQTEAFF. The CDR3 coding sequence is TGTGCCAGCACAGGGCAGACTGAAGCTTTCTTT.

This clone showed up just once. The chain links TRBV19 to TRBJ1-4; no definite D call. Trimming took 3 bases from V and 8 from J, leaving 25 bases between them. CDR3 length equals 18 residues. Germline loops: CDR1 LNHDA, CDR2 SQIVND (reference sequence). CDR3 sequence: CASSIVVLANQRWEKLFF. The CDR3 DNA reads TGTGCCAGTAGTATCGTCGTGCTGGCAAATCAGCGGTGGGAAAAACTGTTTTTT.

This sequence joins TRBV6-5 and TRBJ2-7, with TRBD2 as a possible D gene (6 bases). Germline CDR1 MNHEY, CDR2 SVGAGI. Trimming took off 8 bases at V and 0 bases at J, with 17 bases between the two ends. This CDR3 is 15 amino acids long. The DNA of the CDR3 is TGTGCCAGCCATGTTTTTAGGGGAGGCTCCTACGAGCAGTACTTC. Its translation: CASHVFRGGSYEQYF.

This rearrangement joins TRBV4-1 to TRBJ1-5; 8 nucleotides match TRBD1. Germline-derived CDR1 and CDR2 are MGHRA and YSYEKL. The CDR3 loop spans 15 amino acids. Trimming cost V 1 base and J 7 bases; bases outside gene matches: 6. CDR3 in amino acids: CASSQGDRRRQPQHF. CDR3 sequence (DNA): TGCGCCAGCAGCCAAGGGGACAGGAGAAGGCAGCCCCAGCATTTT.

CDR3: CASRDSRLINTGELFF. CDR3 nucleotides: TGTGCCAGCCGGGACAGCCGATTGATTAACACCGGGGAGCTGTTTTTT. The chain links TRBV19 to TRBJ2-2; TRBD1 matches at 7 bases. This CDR3 contains 16 residues. The junction had 12 bases not matched to a gene; V was cut back by 9 bases and J by 2 bases. Looked up from germline, CDR1 is LNHDA and CDR2 is SQIVND (reference sequence).

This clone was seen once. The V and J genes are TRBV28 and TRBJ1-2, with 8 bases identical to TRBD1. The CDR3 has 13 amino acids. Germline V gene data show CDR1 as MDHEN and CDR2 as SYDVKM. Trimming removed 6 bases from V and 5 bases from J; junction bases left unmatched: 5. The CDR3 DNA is TGTGCCAGCAGGCCGAGGACAGGGTATGGCTACACCTTC. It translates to CASRPRTGYGYTF.

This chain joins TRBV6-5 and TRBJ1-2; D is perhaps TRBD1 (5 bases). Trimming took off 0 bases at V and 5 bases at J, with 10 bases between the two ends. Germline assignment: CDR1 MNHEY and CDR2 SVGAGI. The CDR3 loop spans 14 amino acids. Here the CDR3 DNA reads TGTGCCAGCAGTTACTCTGTGGGGACTTATGGCTACACCTTC. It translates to CASSYSVGTYGYTF.

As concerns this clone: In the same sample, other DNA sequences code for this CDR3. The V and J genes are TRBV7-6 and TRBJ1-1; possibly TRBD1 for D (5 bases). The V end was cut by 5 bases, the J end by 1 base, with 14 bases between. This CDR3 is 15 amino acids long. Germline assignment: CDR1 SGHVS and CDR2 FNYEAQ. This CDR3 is CASSVPAGGNTEAFF. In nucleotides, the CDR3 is TGTGCCAGCAGCGTACCCGCCGGGGGGAACACTGAAGCTTTCTTT.

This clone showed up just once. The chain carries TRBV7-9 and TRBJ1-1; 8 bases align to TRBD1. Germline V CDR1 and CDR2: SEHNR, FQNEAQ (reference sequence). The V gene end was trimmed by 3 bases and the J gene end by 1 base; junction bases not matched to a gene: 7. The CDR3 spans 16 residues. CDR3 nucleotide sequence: TGTGCCAGCAGCTTCGGAACCGGGACAGGGAACACTGAAGCTTTCTTT. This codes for CASSFGTGTGNTEAFF.

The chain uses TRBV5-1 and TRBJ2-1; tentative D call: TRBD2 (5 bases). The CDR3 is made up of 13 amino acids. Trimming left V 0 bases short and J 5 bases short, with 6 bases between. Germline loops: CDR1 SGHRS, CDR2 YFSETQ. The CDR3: CASSLGENNEQFF. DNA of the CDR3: TGCGCCAGCAGCTTGGGGGAGAACAATGAGCAGTTCTTC.

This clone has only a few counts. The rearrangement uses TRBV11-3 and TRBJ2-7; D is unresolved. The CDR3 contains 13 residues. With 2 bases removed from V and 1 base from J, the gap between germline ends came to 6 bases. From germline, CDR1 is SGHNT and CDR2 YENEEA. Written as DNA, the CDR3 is TGTGCCAGCAGCTTAAGCCCGTCCTACGAGCAGTACTTC. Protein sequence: CASSLSPSYEQYF.

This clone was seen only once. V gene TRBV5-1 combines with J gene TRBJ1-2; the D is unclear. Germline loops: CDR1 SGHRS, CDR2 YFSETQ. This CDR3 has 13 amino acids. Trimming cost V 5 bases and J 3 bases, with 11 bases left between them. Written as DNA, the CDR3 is TGCGCCAGCAGGTTCACGGGAGACTATGGCTACACCTTC. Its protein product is CASRFTGDYGYTF. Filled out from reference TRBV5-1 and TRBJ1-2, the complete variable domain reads KAGVTQTPRYLIKTRGQQVTLSCSPISGHRSVSWYQQTPGQGLQFLFEYFSETQRNKGNFPGRFSGRQFSNSRSEMNVSTLELGDSALYLCASRFTGDYGYTFGSGTRLTVV.

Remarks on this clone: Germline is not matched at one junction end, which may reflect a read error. DNA for the CDR3: TGTGCTAGCAGCTTAGATACTAGTTACGAGCAGTTCTTC. Its protein product is CASSLDTSYEQFF. The chain joins TRBV7-7 to TRBJ2-1; tentatively, D is TRBD2 (5 bases). The CDR3 is 13 residues long. CDR1 SSHAT and CDR2 FNYEAQ come from the germline V gene (reference sequence).

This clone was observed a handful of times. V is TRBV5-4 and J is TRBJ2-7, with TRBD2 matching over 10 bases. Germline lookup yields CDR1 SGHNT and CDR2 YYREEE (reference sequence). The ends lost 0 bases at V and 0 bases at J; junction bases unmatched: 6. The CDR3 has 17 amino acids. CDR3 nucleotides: TGTGCCAGCAGCTTGGGGGGGGCTAGCGGGGGCTCCTACGAGCAGTACTTC. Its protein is CASSLGGASGGSYEQYF.

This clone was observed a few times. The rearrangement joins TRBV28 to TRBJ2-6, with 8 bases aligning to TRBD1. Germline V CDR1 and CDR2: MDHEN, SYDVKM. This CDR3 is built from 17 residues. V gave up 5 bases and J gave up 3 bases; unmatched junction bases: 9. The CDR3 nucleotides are TGTGCCAGCAGTCCCCCGGGCAGGGGGCTTGGGGCCAACGTCCTGACTTTC. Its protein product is CASSPPGRGLGANVLTF. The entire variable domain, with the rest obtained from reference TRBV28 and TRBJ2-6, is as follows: DVKVTQSSRYLVKRTGEKVFLECVQDMDHENMFWYRQDPGLGLRLIYFSYDVKMKEKGDIPEGYSVSREKKERFSLILESASTNQTSMYLCASSPPGRGLGANVLTFGAGSRLTVL.

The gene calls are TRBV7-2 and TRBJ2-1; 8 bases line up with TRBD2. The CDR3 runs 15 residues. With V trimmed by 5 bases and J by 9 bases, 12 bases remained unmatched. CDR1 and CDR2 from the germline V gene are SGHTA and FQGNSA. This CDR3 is CASSPGLSGRPEQFF. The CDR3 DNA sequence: TGTGCCAGCAGCCCCGGTCTAAGCGGGAGACCTGAGCAGTTCTTC.

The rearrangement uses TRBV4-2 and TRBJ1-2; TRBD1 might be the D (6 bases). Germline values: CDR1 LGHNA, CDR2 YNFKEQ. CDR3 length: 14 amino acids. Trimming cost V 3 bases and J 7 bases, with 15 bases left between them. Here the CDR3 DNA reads TGTGCCAGCAGCCAGACAGGAACTGGGGGTGGCTACACCTTC. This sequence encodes CASSQTGTGGGYTF.

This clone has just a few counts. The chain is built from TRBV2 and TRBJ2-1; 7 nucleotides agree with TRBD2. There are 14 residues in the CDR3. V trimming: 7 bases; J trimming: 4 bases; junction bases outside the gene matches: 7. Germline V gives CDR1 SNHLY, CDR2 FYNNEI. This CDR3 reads CASKDLADYNEQFF. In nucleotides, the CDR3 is TGTGCCAGCAAAGACCTAGCGGATTACAATGAGCAGTTCTTC.

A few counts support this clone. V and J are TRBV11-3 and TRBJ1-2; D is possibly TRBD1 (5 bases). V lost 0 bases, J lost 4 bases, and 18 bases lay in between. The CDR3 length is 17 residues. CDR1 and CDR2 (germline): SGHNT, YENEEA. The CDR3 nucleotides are TGTGCCAGCAGCTTAGACCCGACAGTCCGCCCCTTCTATGGCTACACCTTC. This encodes CASSLDPTVRPFYGYTF.

The CDR3 DNA sequence: TGTGCCTGGAGCTGGACGGGGGTAGAGACCCAGTACTTC. It codes for CAWSWTGVETQYF. The rearrangement joins TRBV30 to TRBJ2-5; a possible D gene is TRBD2 (6 bases). Trimming shortened V by 3 bases and J by 4 bases, and 12 bases separated the two germline ends. Germline assignment: CDR1 GTSNPN and CDR2 SVGIG (reference sequence). The length of the CDR3 is 13 residues.

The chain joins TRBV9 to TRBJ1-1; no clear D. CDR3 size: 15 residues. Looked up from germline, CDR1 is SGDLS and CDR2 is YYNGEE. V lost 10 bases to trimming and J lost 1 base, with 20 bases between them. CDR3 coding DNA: TGTGCCGGCAATCCAAGCTCAGCGCCGAACACTGAAGCTTTCTTT. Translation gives CAGNPSSAPNTEAFF.

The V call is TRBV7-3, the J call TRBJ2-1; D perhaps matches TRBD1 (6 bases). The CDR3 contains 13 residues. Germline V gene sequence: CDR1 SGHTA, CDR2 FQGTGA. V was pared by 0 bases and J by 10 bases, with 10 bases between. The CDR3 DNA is TGTGCCAGCAGCTTAACGTCTGACAGGGAGCAGTTCTTC. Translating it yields CASSLTSDREQFF.

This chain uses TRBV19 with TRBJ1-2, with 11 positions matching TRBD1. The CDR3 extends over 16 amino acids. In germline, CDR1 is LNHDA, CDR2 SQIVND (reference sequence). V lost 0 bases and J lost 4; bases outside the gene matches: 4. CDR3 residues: CASSIDQGQGVYGYTF. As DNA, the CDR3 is TGTGCCAGTAGTATAGATCAGGGACAGGGGGTCTATGGCTACACCTTC.